Shown below are 8 T cell receptor beta chains from a single sample sequenced in a study of early T cells in non-severe SARS-CoV-2 infection. TCRdb re-analysed the 5' RACE reads in MiXCR, keeping a single row per CDR3 protein. The table lists about 87,000 distinct CDR3 sequences, 13% to 15% of them singletons. Material for sequencing was whole blood. The origin of the receptors is an adult who was a healthcare worker with PCR-confirmed SARS-CoV-2 infection or an uninfected control (not recorded which).

The chain combines TRBV5-1 with TRBJ1-1; TRBD1 is a possible D gene (6 bases). The length of the CDR3 is 16 residues. The V end lost 3 bases, the J end lost 1 base, and 16 bases lay between the germline ends. The V gene's germline CDR1 is SGHRS and CDR2 YFSETQ. The CDR3 DNA follows: TGCGCCAGCAGCTCAGCGGGGGCTGGATCGAACACTGAAGCTTTCTTT. Residues: CASSSAGAGSNTEAFF.

The V and J genes are TRBV15 and TRBJ2-1, with D possibly being TRBD1 (6 bases). The V end was cut by 4 bases, the J end by 3 bases, with 13 bases between. Germline V gives CDR1 LNHNV, CDR2 YYDKDF (reference sequence). The CDR3 contains 15 residues. DNA of the CDR3: TGTGCCACCAGCATAGAGGGGGAAAACTACAATGAGCAGTTCTTC. Its protein product is CATSIEGENYNEQFF.

The chain uses TRBV9 and TRBJ2-3; the D is unclear. Per the germline V gene, CDR1 is SGDLS and CDR2 is YYNGEE. The CDR3 sequence is 15 residues long. V lost 4 bases to trimming and J lost 5 bases, with 17 bases between them. The CDR3 region is CASSPLAQFLDTQYF. As DNA, the CDR3 is TGTGCCAGCAGCCCGCTCGCGCAGTTTTTAGATACGCAGTATTTT.

This clonotype occurred a few times. The chain carries TRBV6-2 or TRBV6-3 and TRBJ2-1; TRBD1 is a possible D gene (6 bases). V lost 5 bases and J 1 base, leaving 15 bases between the germline ends. CDR3 size: 16 residues. Germline V CDR1 and CDR2: MNHEY, SVGEGT. The CDR3 reads CASSANRVGSYNEQFF. The CDR3 region has the DNA TGTGCCAGCAGTGCCAACAGGGTCGGGTCCTACAATGAGCAGTTCTTC.

The chain uses TRBV28 and TRBJ2-7, with 10 bases fitting TRBD1. The CDR3 loop spans 14 amino acids. V shed 7 bases, J shed 2 bases, and the junction held 5 bases outside the gene matches. Germline assignment: CDR1 MDHEN and CDR2 SYDVKM. CDR3 sequence: CASKAGTGAYEQYF. The CDR3 DNA sequence: TGTGCCAGCAAAGCCGGGACAGGGGCCTACGAGCAGTACTTC.

The J gene is TRBJ2-4, the V gene TRBV10-3; D not certain. CDR3 length: 13 residues. From germline, CDR1 is ENHRY and CDR2 SYGVKD. V was trimmed by 5 bases and J by 7 bases, leaving 12 bases between them. The CDR3 sequence is CAISTLTGNIQYF. As DNA, the CDR3 is TGTGCCATCAGTACTCTGACCGGGAACATTCAGTACTTC.

This clonotype was counted at least ten times. V usage is TRBV29-1 and J usage is TRBJ2-7; a possible D gene is TRBD2 (5 bases). CDR1 SQVTM and CDR2 ANQGSEA come from the germline V gene. V shed 2 bases and J shed 3 bases, with 11 bases lying between them. The CDR3 is 13 amino acids. CDR3 DNA sequence: TGCAGCGTTGAAACTCCGAGGGACTACGAGCAGTACTTC. This gives the protein CSVETPRDYEQYF.

Ten or more counts support this clonotype. The J gene is TRBJ2-5, the V gene TRBV5-4; D is unresolved. The germline CDR1 and CDR2 sequences are SGHNT and YYREEE (reference sequence). The V end was cut by 4 bases, the J end by 1 base, with 8 bases between. The CDR3 totals 13 residues. In nucleotides, the CDR3 is TGTGCCAGCAGCGGGGTTCTCCAAGAGACCCAGTACTTC. This codes for CASSGVLQETQYF.